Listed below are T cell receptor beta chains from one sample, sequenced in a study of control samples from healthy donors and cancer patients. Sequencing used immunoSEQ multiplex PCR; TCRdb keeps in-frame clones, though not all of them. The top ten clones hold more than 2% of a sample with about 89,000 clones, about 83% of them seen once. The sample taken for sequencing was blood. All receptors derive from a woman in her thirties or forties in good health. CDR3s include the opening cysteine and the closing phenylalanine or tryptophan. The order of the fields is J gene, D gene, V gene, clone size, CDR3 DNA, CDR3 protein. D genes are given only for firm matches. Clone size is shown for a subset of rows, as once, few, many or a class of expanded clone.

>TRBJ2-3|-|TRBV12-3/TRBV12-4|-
TGTGCCAGCAGTTTTAAGGATACGCAGTATTTT
CASSFKDTQYF
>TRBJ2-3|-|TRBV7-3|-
TGTGCCAGCAGCCTCTTCCCGGGCACAGATACGCAGTATTTT
CASSLFPGTDTQYF
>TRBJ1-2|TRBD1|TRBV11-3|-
TGTGCCAGCAGCTCCGGGACAGGGAATGGCTACACCTTC
CASSSGTGNGYTF
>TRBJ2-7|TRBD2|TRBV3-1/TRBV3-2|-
TGTGCCAGCAGCACCCTCAGCGGGGGGGCCTACGAGCAGTACTTC
CASSTLSGGAYEQYF
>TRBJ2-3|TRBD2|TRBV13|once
TGTGCCAGCAGCTTAGCAGCGGGGGGGAGCACAGATACGCAGTATTTT
CASSLAAGGSTDTQYF
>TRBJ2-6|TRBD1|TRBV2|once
TGTGCCAGCAGCGTGACAGGGTCAACCTCCGGGGCCAACGTCCTGACTTTC
CASSVTGSTSGANVLTF
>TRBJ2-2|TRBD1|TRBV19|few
TGTGCCAGTAGTACCTTAGACAGGGCCGGGGAGCTGTTTTTT
CASSTLDRAGELFF
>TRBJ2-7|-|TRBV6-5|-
TGTGCCAGCATCTCACACGGCGAGCAGTACTTC
CASISHGEQYF
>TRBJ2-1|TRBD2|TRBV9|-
TGTGCCAGCAGCGTAGATGGCGGGGGGGCCTACAATGAGCAGTTCTTC
CASSVDGGGAYNEQFF
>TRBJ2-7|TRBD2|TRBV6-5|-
TGTGCCAGCAGTTACGGGGAGGGAGACGAGCAGTACTTC
CASSYGEGDEQYF
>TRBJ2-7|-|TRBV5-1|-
TGCGCCAGCAGCCCGGGGCAGGGGAACTACGAGCAGTACTTC
CASSPGQGNYEQYF